This passage covers 17 T cell receptor beta chains from one sample sequenced in a study of low-dose radiotherapy and immunotherapy resistance in tumors. The time point: before trial treatment. TRAV- and TRBV-specific primers were used for first-strand cDNA, which covered alpha and beta chains. PCR amplification of the TCRs was performed with Phusion for 20 PCR cycles, and it relied on a constant-region primer together with a V-primer adapter. TCRdb called the reads again in MiXCR, with one record for every CDR3 protein. The sample lists about 82,000 distinct CDR3 sequences; 15% to 20% were seen once. The sequencing used PBMCs, collected before treatment. The source of these receptors is a male donor with prostate cancer.

This clonotype was seen at least ten times. The rearrangement uses TRBV2 and TRBJ2-3; a weak D match, TRBD2 (5 bases). This CDR3 contains 16 residues. Trimming cost V 6 bases and J 4 bases, with 20 bases left between them. Germline assignment: CDR1 SNHLY and CDR2 FYNNEI. The CDR3 protein is CASSRKHGKSSDTQYF. As DNA, the CDR3 is TGTGCCAGCAGCCGCAAACACGGGAAGAGTTCAGATACGCAGTATTTT.

This clonotype was counted ten times or more. The chain recombines TRBV28 with TRBJ1-2; 7 positions match TRBD1. The CDR3 runs 14 residues. J was trimmed by 0 bases and V by 10 bases; bases with no gene match: 8. In germline, CDR1 is MDHEN, CDR2 SYDVKM. The DNA of the CDR3 is TGTGCCACCGGGGACAGACAAACTAACTATGGCTACACCTTC. Protein: CATGDRQTNYGYTF.

The sample holds many counts of this clonotype. J is TRBJ1-4 and V is TRBV4-2; perhaps TRBD1 as D (5 bases). V was pared by 0 bases and J by 7 bases, with 18 bases between. Per germline, CDR1 LGHNA and CDR2 YNFKEQ. This CDR3 spans 17 amino acids. CDR3 in amino acids: CASSQDLLSFGAEKLFF. CDR3 DNA sequence: TGTGCCAGCAGCCAAGATTTATTGTCGTTCGGGGCTGAAAAACTGTTTTTT.

In its sample, this clonotype was seen many times. The rearrangement links TRBV19 to TRBJ1-2; D perhaps matches TRBD1 (5 bases). Germline assignment: CDR1 LNHDA and CDR2 SQIVND (reference sequence). This CDR3 has 14 amino acids. V was pared by 5 bases and J by 4 bases, with 14 bases between. CDR3 residues: CASSRVGGSYGYTF. The CDR3 nucleotides are TGTGCCAGTAGTCGGGTCGGGGGATCCTATGGCTACACCTTC. The full variable domain, completed using reference TRBV19 and TRBJ1-2, is DGGITQSPKYLFRKEGQNVTLSCEQNLNHDAMYWYRQDPGQGLRLIYYSQIVNDFQKGDIAEGYSVSREKKESFPLTVTSAQKNPTAFYLCASSRVGGSYGYTFGSGTRLTVV.

This clonotype has ten or more counts. The rearrangement uses TRBV7-8 and TRBJ1-2; possibly TRBD1 for D (5 bases). Germline V CDR1 and CDR2: SGHVS, FQNEAQ. The length of the CDR3 is 14 residues. The V and J ends lost 5 bases and 4 bases respectively, with 14 bases between them. The CDR3 DNA reads as TGTGCCAGCAGCGTCAGGGCCGCGGGCTATGGCTACACCTTC. This encodes CASSVRAAGYGYTF.

This clonotype occurred many times. Written as DNA, the CDR3 is TGTGCCAGCAGCTTAGCGAGGGACAGGGGTGCAGATACGCAGTATTTT. Amino acids: CASSLARDRGADTQYF. The genes are TRBV11-2 and TRBJ2-3; 10 nucleotides align to TRBD1. CDR1 SGHAT and CDR2 FQNNGV come from the germline V gene. The CDR3 is made up of 16 amino acids. Trimming cost V 1 base and J 4 bases; bases outside gene matches: 5.

This clonotype was observed many times. The chain recombines TRBV4-1 with TRBJ2-7; the match to TRBD2 covers 11 bases. The CDR3 runs to 18 residues. J lost 6 bases, V lost 0 bases, and 13 bases had no gene match. In germline, CDR1 is MGHRA, CDR2 YSYEKL. CDR3 loop: CASSQERGQLAGAGEQYF. CDR3 sequence (DNA): TGCGCCAGCAGCCAAGAGCGCGGCCAACTAGCGGGAGCTGGCGAGCAGTACTTC.

This clonotype was picked up many times. V usage is TRBV3-1 and J usage is TRBJ2-1, with unresolved D. The CDR3 has 15 residues. Germline V CDR1 and CDR2: LGHDT, YNNKEL (reference sequence). V lost 0 bases, J lost 5 bases, and 11 bases lay in between. The DNA for the CDR3 is TGTGCCAGCAGCCAAGATATCACACAAAACAATGAGCAGTTCTTC. Protein sequence: CASSQDITQNNEQFF.

A remark on this clonotype: With only one base between it and a far larger clone, this is likely a read error. The chain links TRBV6-8 to TRBJ1-6; the D is unclear. This CDR3 comprises 13 residues. CDR1 is MNHGY, CDR2 SAAAGT, per germline. In nucleotides, the CDR3 is TGTGCCAGCAGTGAGCAGTCGGATTCATCCCTCCACTTT. The encoded protein is CASSEQSDSSLHF.

This clonotype has at least ten counts. The chain is built from TRBV12-3 or TRBV12-4 and TRBJ1-1; D remains unclear. The V and J ends lost 5 bases and 10 bases respectively, with 2 bases between them. The CDR3 is 8 amino acids. This CDR3 is CASSPAFF. CDR3 bases: TGTGCCAGCAGTCCAGCTTTCTTT.

With respect to this clonotype: It is unclear where the CDR3 begins or ends on the DNA, so no DNA is shown, and the CDR3 is as TCRdb lists it. The chain carries TRBV7-2 and TRBJ2-2; the D call in the table, TRBD2, was not verified against the DNA. The V gene's germline CDR1 is SGHTA and CDR2 FQGNSA. The CDR3 extends over 15 residues, inclusive of both ends. This CDR3 reads CASSLVTTGELFFFF.

This clonotype was detected many times. The chain links TRBV5-1 to TRBJ1-2; D unresolved. V lost 5 bases and J lost 0, with 11 bases in between. CDR1 is SGHRS, CDR2 YFSETQ, per germline. The CDR3 has 14 amino acids. CDR3 sequence (DNA): TGCGCCAGCAGGGACGACTGGTCTAACTATGGCTACACCTTC. As protein: CASRDDWSNYGYTF.

This chain joins TRBV7-2 and TRBJ2-2; D is unclear. With 5 bases removed from V and 0 bases from J, the gap between germline ends came to 10 bases. The CDR3 is 15 amino acids. Germline assignment: CDR1 SGHTA and CDR2 FQGNSA. In nucleotides, the CDR3 is TGTGCCAGCAGCCCCACCCCAGCGAACACCGGGGAGCTGTTTTTT. Residues: CASSPTPANTGELFF.

This chain links TRBV6-6 with TRBJ1-1; 9 bases fit TRBD1. CDR1 and CDR2 from the germline V gene are MNHNY and SVGAGI (reference sequence). The CDR3 is 14 residues long. The V segment lost 6 bases and the J segment 0 bases; nucleotides outside the gene matches: 2. The CDR3 nucleotides read TGTGCCAGCAGGGGACAGGGTTTGAACACTGAAGCTTTCTTT. It yields the protein CASRGQGLNTEAFF.

This clonotype has at least ten counts. For the CDR3, the DNA is TGTGCCAGTAGTCCCGGTTTAGCGCGACAAGAGACCCAGTACTTC. It translates to CASSPGLARQETQYF. The chain recombines TRBV19 with TRBJ2-5; TRBD2 is a possible D gene (5 bases). CDR3 length equals 15 residues. Germline V gene data show CDR1 as LNHDA and CDR2 as SQIVND (reference sequence). Trimming pared 5 bases from V and 2 bases from J, leaving 15 bases between.

The sample holds many counts of this clonotype. This chain links TRBV18 with TRBJ1-4; D is unresolved. Looked up from germline, CDR1 is KGHSH and CDR2 is LQKENI. Trimming left V 1 base short and J 1 base short, with 4 bases between. CDR3 size: 14 residues. CDR3 in amino acids: CASSPRRTNEKLFF. CDR3 sequence (DNA): TGTGCCAGCTCACCACGGCGAACTAATGAAAAACTGTTTTTT.

This clonotype was detected ten times or more. The CDR3 DNA sequence: TGTGCCAGCAGTTCATCACAGGGGTTCTACGAGCAGTACTTC. Encoded protein: CASSSSQGFYEQYF. This chain connects TRBV26 to TRBJ2-7; the table's D call of TRBD1 was not tested on the DNA. TRBV26 is classified as a pseudogene. This CDR3 comprises 14 residues.